The clone carrying this TCR beta chain was seen more than once but under ten times. Its antigen is unknown. Sequencing relied on immunoSEQ assay v3.0, run at survey level. TCRdb's table, derived via immunoSEQ multiplex PCR, lists solely in-frame clones and lacks some. This sample has some 2,500 clones; approximately 79% occur once, and the top ten carry approximately 8.6%. CDR1 is DFQATT and CDR2 is SNEGSKA in the germline V gene (reference sequence). This CDR3 region has 11 residues. V dropped 3 bases and J dropped 2 bases, with 4 bases sitting between them. This record comes from a study of long-term antiretroviral therapy in people with HIV. Study-level results: Every time point showed a repertoire led by clones expanded before ART. Increased diversity was seen after ART, yet it remained lower than in transplant donor controls. Controls exceeded HIV repertoires in CDR3 length range.

The sequences come from unsorted PBMCs, collected 0.4 years before starting antiretroviral therapy. This sequence was found in a woman aged 40 to 55 with HIV. V is TRBV20-1 and J is TRBJ1-1, with unresolved D. The CDR3, as DNA: TGCAGTGCTAGTGCAAACACTGAAGCTTTCTTT. As protein: CSASANTEAFF.